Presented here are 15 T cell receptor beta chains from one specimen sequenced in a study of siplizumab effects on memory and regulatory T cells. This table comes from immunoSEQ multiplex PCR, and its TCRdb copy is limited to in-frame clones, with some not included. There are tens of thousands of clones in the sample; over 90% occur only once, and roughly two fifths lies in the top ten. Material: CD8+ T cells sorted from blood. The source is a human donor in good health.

In nucleotides, the CDR3 is TGCGCCAGCAGCCAAGAACAGGGGGATCAGCCCCAGCATTTT. Translated: CASSQEQGDQPQHF. The chain combines TRBV4-1 with TRBJ1-5; TRBD1 agrees at 8 bases. Germline loops: CDR1 MGHRA, CDR2 YSYEKL. The CDR3 length is 14 residues. V lost 0 bases to trimming and J lost 5 bases; unmatched junction nucleotides: 0.

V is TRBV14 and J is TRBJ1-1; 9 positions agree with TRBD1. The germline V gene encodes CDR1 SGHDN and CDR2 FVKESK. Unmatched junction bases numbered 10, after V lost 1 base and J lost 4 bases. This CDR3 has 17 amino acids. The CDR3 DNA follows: TGTGCCAGCAGCCAAGTTGAGGACAGGGGATTTGGCACTGAAGCTTTCTTT. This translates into CASSQVEDRGFGTEAFF.

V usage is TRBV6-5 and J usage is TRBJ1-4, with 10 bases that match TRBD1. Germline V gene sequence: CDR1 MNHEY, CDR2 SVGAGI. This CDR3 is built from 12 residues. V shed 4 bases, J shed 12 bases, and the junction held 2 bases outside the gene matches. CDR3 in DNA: TGTGCCAGCAGTTCCGGGACAGGGGAACTGTTTTTT. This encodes CASSSGTGELFF.

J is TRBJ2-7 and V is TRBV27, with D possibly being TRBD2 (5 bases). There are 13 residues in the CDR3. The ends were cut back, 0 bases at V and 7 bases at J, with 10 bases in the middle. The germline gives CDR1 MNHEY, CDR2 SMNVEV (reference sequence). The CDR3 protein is CASSLSHTREQYF. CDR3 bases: TGTGCCAGCAGTTTATCGCACACTAGGGAGCAGTACTTC.

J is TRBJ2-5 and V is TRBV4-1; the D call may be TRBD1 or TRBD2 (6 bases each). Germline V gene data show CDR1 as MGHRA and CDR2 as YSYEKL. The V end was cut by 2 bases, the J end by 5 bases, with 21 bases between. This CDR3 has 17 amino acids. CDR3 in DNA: TGCGCCAGCAGCCAAATGGGTACGACAGGCCGGGGGGAGACCCAGTACTTC. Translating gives CASSQMGTTGRGETQYF.

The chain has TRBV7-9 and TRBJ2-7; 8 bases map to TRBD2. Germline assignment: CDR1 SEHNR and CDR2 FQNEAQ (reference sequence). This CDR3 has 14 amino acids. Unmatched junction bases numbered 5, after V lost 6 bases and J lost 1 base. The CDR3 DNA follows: TGTGCCAGCAGACCTGGACTAGCATCCTACGAGCAGTACTTC. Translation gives CASRPGLASYEQYF.

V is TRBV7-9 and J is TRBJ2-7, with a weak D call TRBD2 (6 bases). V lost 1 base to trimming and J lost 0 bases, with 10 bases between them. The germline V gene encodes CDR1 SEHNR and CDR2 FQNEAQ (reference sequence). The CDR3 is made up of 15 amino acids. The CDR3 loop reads CASSLGVAVSYEQYF. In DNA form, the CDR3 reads TGTGCCAGCAGCTTAGGGGTAGCGGTCTCCTACGAGCAGTACTTC. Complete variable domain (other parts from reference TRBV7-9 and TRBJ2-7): DTGVSQNPRHKITKRGQNVTFRCDPISEHNRLYWYRQTLGQGPEFLTYFQNEAQLEKSRLLSDRFSAERPKGSFSTLEIQRTEQGDSAMYLCASSLGVAVSYEQYFGPGTRLTVT.

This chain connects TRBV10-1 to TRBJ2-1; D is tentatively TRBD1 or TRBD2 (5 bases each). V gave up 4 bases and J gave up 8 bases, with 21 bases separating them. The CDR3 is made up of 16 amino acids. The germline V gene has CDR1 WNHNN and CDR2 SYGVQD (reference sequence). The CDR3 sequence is CASSGPDGTVGDEQFF. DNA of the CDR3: TGCGCCAGCAGTGGGCCCGACGGGACCGTCGGGGATGAGCAGTTCTTC.

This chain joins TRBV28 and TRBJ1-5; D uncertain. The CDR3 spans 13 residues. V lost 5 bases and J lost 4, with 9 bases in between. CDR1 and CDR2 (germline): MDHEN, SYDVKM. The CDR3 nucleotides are TGTGCCAGCAGTGACTCAAGTAATCAGCCCCAGCATTTT. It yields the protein CASSDSSNQPQHF. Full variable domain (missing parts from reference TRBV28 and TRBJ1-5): DVKVTQSSRYLVKRTGEKVFLECVQDMDHENMFWYRQDPGLGLRLIYFSYDVKMKEKGDIPEGYSVSREKKERFSLILESASTNQTSMYLCASSDSSNQPQHFGDGTRLSIL.

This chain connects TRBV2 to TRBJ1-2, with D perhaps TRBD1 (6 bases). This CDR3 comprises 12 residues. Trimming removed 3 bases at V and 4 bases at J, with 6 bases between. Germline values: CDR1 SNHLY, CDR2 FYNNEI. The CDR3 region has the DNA TGTGCCAGCAGTGAGGGGGCCTATGGCTACACCTTC. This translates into CASSEGAYGYTF.

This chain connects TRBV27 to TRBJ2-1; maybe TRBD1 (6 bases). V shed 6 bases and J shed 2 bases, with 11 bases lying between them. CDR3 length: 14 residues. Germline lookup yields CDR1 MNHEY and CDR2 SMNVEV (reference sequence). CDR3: CASSFRGAYNEQFF. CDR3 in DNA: TGTGCCAGCAGCTTCAGGGGTGCCTACAATGAGCAGTTCTTC.

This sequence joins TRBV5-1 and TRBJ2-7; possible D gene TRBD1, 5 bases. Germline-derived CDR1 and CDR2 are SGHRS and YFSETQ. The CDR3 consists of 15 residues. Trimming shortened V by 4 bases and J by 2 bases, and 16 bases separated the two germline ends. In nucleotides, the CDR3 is TGCGCCAGCAGCCCAATTCAAGGGGTAGCCTACGAGCAGTACTTC. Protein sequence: CASSPIQGVAYEQYF.

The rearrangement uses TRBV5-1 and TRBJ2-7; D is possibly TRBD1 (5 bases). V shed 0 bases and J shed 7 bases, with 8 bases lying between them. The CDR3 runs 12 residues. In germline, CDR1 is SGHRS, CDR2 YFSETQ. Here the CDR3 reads CASSLDPGEQYF. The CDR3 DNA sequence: TGCGCCAGCAGCTTGGATCCAGGGGAGCAGTACTTC. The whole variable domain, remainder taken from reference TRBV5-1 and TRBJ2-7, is KAGVTQTPRYLIKTRGQQVTLSCSPISGHRSVSWYQQTPGQGLQFLFEYFSETQRNKGNFPGRFSGRQFSNSRSEMNVSTLELGDSALYLCASSLDPGEQYFGPGTRLTVT.

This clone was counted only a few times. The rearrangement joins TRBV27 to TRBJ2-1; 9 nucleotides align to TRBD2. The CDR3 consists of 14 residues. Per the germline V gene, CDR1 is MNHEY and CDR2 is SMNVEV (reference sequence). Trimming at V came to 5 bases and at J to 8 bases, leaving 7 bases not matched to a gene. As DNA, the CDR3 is TGTGCCAGCAGTGCCGGGACTAGCTTCGATGAGCAGTTCTTC. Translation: CASSAGTSFDEQFF.

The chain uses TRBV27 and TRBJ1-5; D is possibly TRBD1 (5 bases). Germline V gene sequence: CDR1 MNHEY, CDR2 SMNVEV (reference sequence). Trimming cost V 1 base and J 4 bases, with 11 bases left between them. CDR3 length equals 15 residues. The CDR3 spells CASSLLGGGNQPQHF. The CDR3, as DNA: TGTGCCAGCAGTTTATTGGGGGGAGGAAATCAGCCCCAGCATTTT.